Below are 18 T cell receptor beta chains sequenced from a single sample in a study of T cells in Graves' hyperthyroidism and ophthalmopathy. Amplification targeted TCR beta CDR3 regions from RNA transcripts. A first-round RT-PCR of the TCR CDR3 used the HTBI primer set. One entry per CDR3 protein results from TCRdb running MiXCR on the multiplex PCR reads. Of around 690,000 distinct CDR3 sequences listed, roughly 17% are singletons. The specimen sequenced was blood. Receptors originate from a man aged 50-59 years with Graves' hyperthyroidism.

The chain recombines TRBV29-1 with TRBJ2-3; the D gene could be TRBD1 or TRBD2 (5 bases each). CDR1 is SQVTM and CDR2 is ANQGSEA in the germline V gene. V gave up 7 bases and J gave up 6 bases, with 17 bases separating them. The CDR3 totals 13 residues. As DNA, the CDR3 is TGCAGCGGCACTATGGGGGACCTGGATACGCAGTATTTT. It is translated as CSGTMGDLDTQYF.

This clonotype occurred many times. The chain links TRBV27 to TRBJ2-2, with 10 bases identical to TRBD2. Germline V CDR1 and CDR2: MNHEY, SMNVEV (reference sequence). The CDR3 has 14 residues. With V trimmed by 7 bases and J by 4 bases, 3 bases remained unmatched. As DNA, the CDR3 is TGTGCCAGCACCTTAGCGGGAGGCACCGGGGAGCTGTTTTTT. Protein: CASTLAGGTGELFF.

This clonotype was seen a handful of times. The CDR3 region is CASNLGQGIEQYF. As DNA, the CDR3 is TGTGCCAGCAATCTGGGACAGGGAATCGAGCAGTACTTC. The chain is built from TRBV12-3 or TRBV12-4 and TRBJ2-7; 9 bases line up with TRBD1. V trimming: 7 bases; J trimming: 6 bases; junction bases outside the gene matches: 7. The CDR3 has 13 amino acids.

This clonotype was counted a few times. J is TRBJ2-7 and V is TRBV6-1; TRBD1 aligns across 7 bases. With 6 bases clipped from V and 6 bases from J, the junction kept 2 bases outside the gene matches. Germline V CDR1 and CDR2: MNHNS, SASEGT. This CDR3 has 11 residues. CDR3 sequence reads: CASRQGLEQYF. The CDR3 DNA sequence: TGTGCCAGCAGACAGGGGCTCGAGCAGTACTTC.

V usage is TRBV28 and J usage is TRBJ2-4, with D hard to call. Per the germline V gene, CDR1 is MDHEN and CDR2 is SYDVKM. V was cut by 11 bases and J by 0 bases, with 14 bases left in between. The length of the CDR3 is 14 residues. CDR3 region: CAPRPPLAKNIQYF. The CDR3 nucleotides are TGTGCCCCCCGGCCGCCTTTAGCCAAAAACATTCAGTACTTC.

This clonotype was observed a few times. This chain joins TRBV3-1 and TRBJ2-1; possibly TRBD2 for D (6 bases). Germline V gene data show CDR1 as LGHDT and CDR2 as YNNKEL (reference sequence). The germline V and J ends were trimmed by 1 base and 8 bases, with 9 bases remaining between them. This CDR3 contains 13 residues. CDR3 bases: TGTGCCAGCAGCCAAGGTGGGACTTATGAGCAGTTCTTC. It encodes CASSQGGTYEQFF.

CDR3 sequence (DNA): TGCAGCGTTCTTGTCATGGGCTACACTGAAGCTTTCTTT. Residues: CSVLVMGYTEAFF. The chain has TRBV29-1 and TRBJ1-1, with D unclear. The CDR3 totals 13 residues. V was clipped by 5 bases and J by 3 bases, with 13 bases between them. Per germline, CDR1 SQVTM and CDR2 ANQGSEA.

This clonotype was seen a few times. The chain links TRBV4-3 to TRBJ2-3; TRBD1 agrees at 8 bases. V dropped 9 bases and J dropped 0; count of bases not matched to a gene: 8. Germline CDR1 and CDR2: LGHNA and YSLEER. The CDR3 loop spans 15 amino acids. The CDR3 DNA follows: TGCGCCAGTACACCGGACAGGGCTAGCACAGATACGCAGTATTTT. Translated, it gives CASTPDRASTDTQYF.

There are a few counts of this clonotype. The chain employs TRBV6-2 or TRBV6-3 and TRBJ1-1; 7 bases are shared with TRBD1. The CDR3 consists of 13 residues. Germline loops: CDR1 MNHEY, CDR2 SVGEGT. V dropped 5 bases and J dropped 5; count of bases not matched to a gene: 5. The CDR3 DNA reads as TGTGCCAGCAGTGCCGACAGGGCGACTGAAGCTTTCTTT. This translates into CASSADRATEAFF.

This clonotype was detected many times. The chain is built from TRBV12-3 or TRBV12-4 and TRBJ2-7; D is uncertain. CDR3 length: 16 residues. Trimming shortened V by 3 bases and J by 6 bases, and 21 bases separated the two germline ends. The CDR3 region is CASSFGRPSSPSEQYF. CDR3 nucleotide sequence: TGTGCCAGCAGTTTCGGCCGGCCATCTTCCCCCTCCGAGCAGTACTTC.

In its sample, this clonotype was seen many times. V usage is TRBV6-1 and J usage is TRBJ1-2; D might be TRBD1 (5 bases). The CDR3 runs 14 residues. Germline CDR1 MNHNS, CDR2 SASEGT. Trimming took off 7 bases at V and 2 bases at J, with 14 bases between the two ends. CDR3 sequence: CASTVGDFNYGYTF. The CDR3 nucleotides are TGTGCCAGCACCGTTGGGGACTTCAACTATGGCTACACCTTC.

In its sample, this clonotype was seen many times. J is TRBJ2-5 and V is TRBV6-1; D unclear. CDR1 and CDR2 from the germline V gene are MNHNS and SASEGT. V lost 4 bases to trimming and J lost 5 bases, with 17 bases between them. The CDR3 length is 15 residues. In DNA form, the CDR3 reads TGTGCCAGCAGTGTGGACCCCGGACGTCGGGAGACCCAGTACTTC. This encodes CASSVDPGRRETQYF.

V usage is TRBV30 and J usage is TRBJ2-3; 7 bases agree with TRBD1. CDR3 size: 16 residues. CDR1 is GTSNPN, CDR2 SVGIG, per germline (reference sequence). V lost 1 base and J lost 3; bases outside the gene matches: 10. The CDR3 loop reads CAWSGMRGRGTDTQYF. CDR3 nucleotides: TGTGCCTGGAGTGGGATGAGGGGCAGGGGGACAGATACGCAGTATTTT.

This clonotype was picked up many times. The chain combines TRBV3-1 with TRBJ2-1, with D possibly matching TRBD1 (5 bases). The CDR3 covers 15 residues. V lost 0 bases to trimming and J lost 4 bases, with 10 bases between them. Germline V lookup: CDR1 LGHDT, CDR2 YNNKEL (reference sequence). This chain's CDR3 is CASSQEGASYNEQFF. CDR3 DNA sequence: TGTGCCAGCAGCCAAGAAGGGGCATCGTACAATGAGCAGTTCTTC.

Ten or more counts support this clonotype. The J gene is TRBJ1-1, the V gene TRBV12-3 or TRBV12-4; D is possibly TRBD1 (5 bases). The V end was cut by 1 base, the J end by 4 bases, with 13 bases between. The CDR3 is 15 residues long. CDR3 residues: CASSLEVGGGTEAFF. In nucleotides, the CDR3 is TGTGCCAGCAGTTTAGAGGTGGGCGGGGGCACTGAAGCTTTCTTT.

Comments on this clonotype: Possible read error: a much larger clone is one base away. This chain joins TRBV24-1 and TRBJ2-1, with 8 bases matching TRBD2. The CDR3 has 16 amino acids. In germline, CDR1 is KGHDR, CDR2 SFDVKD. The V gene end was trimmed by 3 bases and the J gene end by 3 bases; junction bases not matched to a gene: 6. The CDR3 loop is CATSDPTSGNYNEQFF. The CDR3 nucleotides are TGTGCCACCAGTGATCCAACTAGCGGAAACTACAATGAGCAGTTCTTC.

This clonotype was seen repeatedly, ten times or more. The rearrangement links TRBV10-3 to TRBJ2-6, with unresolved D. This CDR3 contains 17 residues. V lost 11 bases and J 4 bases, leaving 24 bases between the germline ends. CDR1 and CDR2 (germline): ENHRY, SYGVKD. The CDR3 loop reads CASRPGSVVRGANVLTF. The CDR3 DNA is TGTGCCTCCCGACCCGGAAGCGTTGTACGGGGGGCCAACGTCCTGACTTTC.

This clonotype was counted at least ten times. The genes are TRBV5-1 and TRBJ2-5, with D possibly matching TRBD1 (6 bases). The CDR3 totals 18 residues. The V gene's germline CDR1 is SGHRS and CDR2 YFSETQ. V lost 4 bases and J 4 bases, leaving 26 bases between the germline ends. The CDR3 loop is CASSGAGGRQGLPETQYF. The CDR3, as DNA: TGCGCCAGCAGCGGGGCTGGCGGTCGTCAGGGGCTCCCAGAGACCCAGTACTTC.